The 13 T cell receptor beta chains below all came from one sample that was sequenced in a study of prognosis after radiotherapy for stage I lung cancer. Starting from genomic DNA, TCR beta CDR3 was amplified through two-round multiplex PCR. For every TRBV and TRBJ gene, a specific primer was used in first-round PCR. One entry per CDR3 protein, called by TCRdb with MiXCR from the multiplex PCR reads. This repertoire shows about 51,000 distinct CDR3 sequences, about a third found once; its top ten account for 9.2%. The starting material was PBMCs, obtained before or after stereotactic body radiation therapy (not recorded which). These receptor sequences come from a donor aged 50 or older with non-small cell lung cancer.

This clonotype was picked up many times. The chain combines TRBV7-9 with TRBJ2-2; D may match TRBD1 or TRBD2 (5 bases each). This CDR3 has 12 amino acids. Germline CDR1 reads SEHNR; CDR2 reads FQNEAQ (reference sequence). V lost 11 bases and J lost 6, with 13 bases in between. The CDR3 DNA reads TGTGCCGGTCGACGGGACGCCGGGGAGCTGTTTTTT. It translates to CAGRRDAGELFF.

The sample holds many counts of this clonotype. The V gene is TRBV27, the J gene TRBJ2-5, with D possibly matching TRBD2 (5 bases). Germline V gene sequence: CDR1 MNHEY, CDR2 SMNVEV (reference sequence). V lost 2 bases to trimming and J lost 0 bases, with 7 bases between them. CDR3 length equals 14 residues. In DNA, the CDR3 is TGTGCCAGCAGTTTACACGGGAACCAAGAGACCCAGTACTTC. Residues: CASSLHGNQETQYF.

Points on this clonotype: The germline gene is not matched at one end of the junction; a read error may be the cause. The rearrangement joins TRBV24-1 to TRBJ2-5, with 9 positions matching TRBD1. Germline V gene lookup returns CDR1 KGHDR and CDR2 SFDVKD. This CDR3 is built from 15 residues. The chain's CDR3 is CATSSGQGRGETHYF. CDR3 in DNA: TGTGCCACCAGTTCAGGACAGGGGCGGGGAGAGACCCATTACTTC.

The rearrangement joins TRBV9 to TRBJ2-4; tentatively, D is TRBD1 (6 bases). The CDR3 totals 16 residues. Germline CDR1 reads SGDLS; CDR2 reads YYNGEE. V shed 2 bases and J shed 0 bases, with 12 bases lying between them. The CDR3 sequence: CASSVSGALAKNIQYF. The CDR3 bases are TGTGCCAGCAGCGTGTCAGGGGCCCTAGCCAAAAACATTCAGTACTTC.

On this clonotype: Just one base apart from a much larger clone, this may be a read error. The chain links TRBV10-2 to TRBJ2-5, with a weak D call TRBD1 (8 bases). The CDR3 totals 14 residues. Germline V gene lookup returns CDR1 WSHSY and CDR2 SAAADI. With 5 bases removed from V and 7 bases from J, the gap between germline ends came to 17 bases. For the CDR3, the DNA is TGCGCCAGCAGTACAGGGGGGGGGTTGTCGACCCAGTACTTC. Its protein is CASSTGGGLSTQYF.

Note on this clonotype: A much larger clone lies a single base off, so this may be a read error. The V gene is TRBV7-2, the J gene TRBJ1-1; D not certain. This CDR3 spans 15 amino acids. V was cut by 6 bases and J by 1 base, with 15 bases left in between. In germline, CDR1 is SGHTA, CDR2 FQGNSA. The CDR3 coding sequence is TGTGCCAGCAGTCCCGTGGTGGTGAGGAACACTGAAGCTTTCTTT. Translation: CASSPVVVRNTEAFF. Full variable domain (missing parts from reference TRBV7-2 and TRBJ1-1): GAGVSQSPSNKVTEKGKDVELRCDPISGHTALYWYRQSLGQGLEFLIYFQGNSAPDKSGLPSDRFSAERTGGSVSTLTIQRTQQEDSAVYLCASSPVVVRNTEAFFGQGTRLTVV.

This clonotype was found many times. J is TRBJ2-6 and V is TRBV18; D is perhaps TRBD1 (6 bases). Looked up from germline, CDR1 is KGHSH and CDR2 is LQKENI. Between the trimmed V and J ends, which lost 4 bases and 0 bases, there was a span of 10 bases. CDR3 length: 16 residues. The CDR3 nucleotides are TGTGCCAGCTCACTACAGGGTATCTCTGGGGCCAACGTCCTGACTTTC. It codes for CASSLQGISGANVLTF.

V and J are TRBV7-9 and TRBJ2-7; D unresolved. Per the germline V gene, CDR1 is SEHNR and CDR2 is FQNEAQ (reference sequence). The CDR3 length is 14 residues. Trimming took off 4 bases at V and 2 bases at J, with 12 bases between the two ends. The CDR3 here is CASSSVISAYEQYF. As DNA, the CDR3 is TGTGCCAGCAGCTCCGTGATCTCCGCCTACGAGCAGTACTTC. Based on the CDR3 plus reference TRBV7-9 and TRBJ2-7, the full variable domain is DTGVSQNPRHKITKRGQNVTFRCDPISEHNRLYWYRQTLGQGPEFLTYFQNEAQLEKSRLLSDRFSAERPKGSFSTLEIQRTEQGDSAMYLCASSSVISAYEQYFGPGTRLTVT.

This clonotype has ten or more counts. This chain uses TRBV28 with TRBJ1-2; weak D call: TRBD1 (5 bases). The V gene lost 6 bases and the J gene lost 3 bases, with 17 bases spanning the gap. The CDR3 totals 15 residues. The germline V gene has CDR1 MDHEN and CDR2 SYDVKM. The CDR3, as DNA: TGTGCCAGCAGGTTTACGGGACCGCTCGACTATGGCTACACCTTC. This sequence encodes CASRFTGPLDYGYTF.

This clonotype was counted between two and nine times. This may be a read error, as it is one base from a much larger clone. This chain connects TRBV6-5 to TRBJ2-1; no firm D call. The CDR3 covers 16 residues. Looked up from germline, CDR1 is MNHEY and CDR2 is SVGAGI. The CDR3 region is CASIYLDGESYNEQFF. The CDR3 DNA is TGTGCCAGCATTTACTTGGACGGTGAGTCCTACAATGAGCAGTTCTTC.

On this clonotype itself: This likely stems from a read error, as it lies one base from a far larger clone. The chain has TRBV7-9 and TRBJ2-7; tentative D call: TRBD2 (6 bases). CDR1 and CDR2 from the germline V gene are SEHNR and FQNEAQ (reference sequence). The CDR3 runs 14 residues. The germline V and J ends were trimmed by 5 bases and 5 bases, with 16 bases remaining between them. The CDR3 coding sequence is TGTGCCAGCAGCCTCGGGACTTTTCCCCACGAGCAGTACTTC. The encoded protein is CASSLGTFPHEQYF.

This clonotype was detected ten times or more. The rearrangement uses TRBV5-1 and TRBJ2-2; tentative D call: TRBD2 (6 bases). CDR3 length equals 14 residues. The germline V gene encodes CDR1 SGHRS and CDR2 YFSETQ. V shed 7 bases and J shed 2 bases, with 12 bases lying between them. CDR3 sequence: CASAAGPNTGELFF. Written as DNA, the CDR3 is TGCGCCAGCGCGGCGGGACCCAACACCGGGGAGCTGTTTTTT.

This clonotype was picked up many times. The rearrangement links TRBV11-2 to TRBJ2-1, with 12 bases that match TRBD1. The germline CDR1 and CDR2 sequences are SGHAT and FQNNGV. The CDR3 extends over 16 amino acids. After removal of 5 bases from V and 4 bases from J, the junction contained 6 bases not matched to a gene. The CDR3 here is CASSVQGQGAYNEQFF. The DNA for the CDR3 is TGTGCCAGCAGCGTTCAGGGACAGGGGGCTTACAATGAGCAGTTCTTC.